The following is a T cell receptor (beta chain) sequence with its context. Participants came from 24 US areas, aged about 18 to 100 years. The study assigned cohorts using participant-reported clinical history. As handled by the study authors: Nucleated cell number was recorded as an estimate derived from reference gene primer amplification. TCRdb keeps only in-frame clones here, not all; method: immunoSEQ multiplex PCR. V and J calls and clone size are given by that table; D and trimming were obtained from the DNA. The data show 200,000 to 250,000 clones, about 90% seen once. V was pared by 3 bases and J by 8 bases, with 11 bases between. The CDR3 sequence is 13 residues long. This sample was taken from a study of blood T cell repertoires in COVID-19. Whole-study context: PBMCs, B-cell-depleted T cells, or T cells provided the cDNA or gDNA that made up the material.

This rearrangement joins TRBV12-3 or TRBV12-4 to TRBJ2-1; D is undetermined. The clonotype originates from a young woman with acute COVID-19. The sample consisted of PBMCs or T cells enriched from blood (not recorded which). This CDR3 is CASSLAGWDEQFF. CDR3 in DNA: TGTGCCAGCAGTTTGGCCGGGTGGGATGAGCAGTTCTTC.